This note documents a single TCR beta chain sequence. This clone was counted between two and nine times. Its antigen is not yet known. Base qualities are missing; no much larger clone stands one base away. Trimming costs V 3 bases and J 0 bases, and their ends lie 14 bases apart. From a lookup of the germline V gene, CDR1 and CDR2 are SGDLS and YYNGEE. From the cysteine through the phenylalanine, the CDR3 covers 16 amino acids. The sequence is cut down to CDR3 DNA, 48 bases in frame from base 1. The immunoSEQ Assay, a bias-controlled multiplex PCR, was used to amplify TCRbeta CDR3 regions from genomic DNA. Per the original workflow: Within the assay, amplification of reference gene primers was used to estimate how many nucleated cells each sample contained. To quantify the absolute abundance of each unique TCRbeta CDR3 rearrangement, sequence reads were collapsed and filtered. Productive Simpson clonality was computed per sample as the square root of Simpson's diversity index over productive rearrangements. Here the immuneACCESS table is served through TCRdb, limited to in-frame sequences with V and J called. Missing clones are a known gap in these copies; in checked studies unresolved V genes cover under half, and the rest lacks a known reason. V, J and clone size are those of that table, while D and trimming were read from the DNA. Recorded for this sample are fewer than 300,000 clones; approximately 91% of them occurred a single time. The ten top clones hold over 8% of the sample.

The sample originates from a study of blood T cell repertoires in COVID-19 (dated by TCRdb to 2018 to 2021). Looking at the study overall: The collaborator samples originated in the United States, Italy and Spain and spanned the acute and convalescent phases of COVID-19. The material from the prospective study consisted of cDNA or gDNA derived from T cells, B-cell-depleted T cells, or PBMCs. Deeply sampled blood TCRbeta repertoires from subjects exposed to, actively infected with, or recovered from COVID-19 were included in the dataset. A freely available public database, intended as a resource for researchers studying the immune response to SARS-CoV-2, is where the repertoires were released. Samples came from the ongoing ImmuneRACE study (first 160 participants) plus 1,254 subjects from 6 global collaborators. Nearly every sample came with metadata listing a de-identified subject ID, COVID-19 status, age in years and sex. HLA class I and class II types, where available, came from metadata supplied by the sample provider rather than from assay-based typing.

Collaborating institutions collected whole blood in K2EDTA tubes following their own protocols. For TCRbeta analysis, collaborators shipped samples in one of three forms: frozen whole blood, isolated PBMCs, or DNA extracted from either of those sample types. General conclusions and limits of the study: The amount of clinical and demographic metadata varied by source and participant and was provided uncurated.

This sequence was found in a man between 18 and 35 years old with active or convalescent COVID-19. The chain is made from TRBV9 and TRBJ2-3; the D gene identity is not certain. Material for sequencing was peripheral blood. The nucleotide sequence reads as follows: TGTGCCAGCAGCGAGGCCCGGGTCACTAGCACAGATACGCAGTATTTT. Its amino acids are CASSEARVTSTDTQYF.